A single sample is the source of the 3 T cell receptor beta chains below, sequenced in a study of CXCR3-negative and CXCR3-positive naive CD8 T cells. UMI-labeled 5' RACE TRB cDNA libraries were prepared from the cells. TCRdb reprocessed the 5' RACE reads, with one entry per CDR3 protein and no DNA. The sample table sets out thousands of distinct CDR3 sequences. The sample comprised naive CXCR3- CD8+ T cells from blood. Subset defined: CD45RO-CCR7+CD27+CD95- naive CD8+ T cells lacking CXCR3 (TNR3-). The receptor source for this set is a human donor in good health. Some clones in this sample may be carry-over from other donors' samples.

The V gene is TRBV12-3 or TRBV12-4, the J gene TRBJ2-6; TCRdb picks TRBD1, but there is no DNA to check that call. This CDR3 comprises 16 residues. CDR3 sequence reads: CASSSHRVAGANVLTF.

V usage is TRBV28 and J usage is TRBJ1-1. This CDR3 is 13 amino acids long. Per the germline V gene, CDR1 is MDHEN and CDR2 is SYDVKM. The CDR3 protein is CASSLTLDTEAFF. The full variable domain, with the rest looked up from reference TRBV28 and TRBJ1-1, is DVKVTQSSRYLVKRTGEKVFLECVQDMDHENMFWYRQDPGLGLRLIYFSYDVKMKEKGDIPEGYSVSREKKERFSLILESASTNQTSMYLCASSLTLDTEAFFGQGTRLTVV.

V is TRBV7-6 and J is TRBJ2-1; TCRdb's D call, TRBD2, is unchecked because there is no DNA. The length of the CDR3 is 17 residues. CDR1 and CDR2 (germline): SGHVS, FNYEAQ. The CDR3 reads CASSFGPSGASYNEQFF.